These 20 T cell receptor beta chains were sequenced from one sample in a study of T cells after yellow fever vaccination. Each CDR3 protein is one row after TCRdb ran MiXCR on the 5' RACE reads. The sample carries 200,000 to 300,000 distinct CDR3 sequences, 3.6% recorded once. Sequencing used PBMCs, obtained 15 days after the yellow fever booster vaccination. These receptors were collected from a man between 18 and 35 years old who received the YFV17D yellow fever vaccine.

This clonotype showed up many times. The chain carries TRBV12-5 and TRBJ1-1, with D unclear. With 3 bases removed from V and 2 bases from J, the gap between germline ends came to 19 bases. Germline values: CDR1 LGHNT, CDR2 FRNRAP. The CDR3 is 17 residues long. The CDR3 DNA sequence: TGTGCTAGTGGTTTTCTCCCGCAGGAGGGATTAAACACTGAAGCTTTCTTT. Encoded protein: CASGFLPQEGLNTEAFF.

This clonotype appeared many times. V usage is TRBV7-9 and J usage is TRBJ1-4; D might be TRBD1 (5 bases). Trimming removed 2 bases at V and 8 bases at J, with 9 bases between. The germline gives CDR1 SEHNR, CDR2 FQNEAQ (reference sequence). The CDR3 covers 13 residues. The CDR3 DNA sequence: TGTGCCAGCAGCTTACCAGGGAACGAAAAACTGTTTTTT. It codes for CASSLPGNEKLFF.

This clonotype was counted many times. The chain is built from TRBV7-2 and TRBJ2-5, with 9 bases aligning to TRBD2. V shed 3 bases and J 5 bases; nucleotides not matched to a gene: 4. The CDR3 totals 14 residues. Germline V gene lookup returns CDR1 SGHTA and CDR2 FQGNSA. This CDR3 is CASSFGGGAETQYF. The CDR3 DNA follows: TGTGCCAGCAGCTTTGGCGGGGGGGCGGAGACCCAGTACTTC.

This clonotype was seen many times. CDR3 in DNA: TGTGCCAGCAGTCTCCGTCCCAACTGGGGCACTGAAGCTTTCTTT. It encodes CASSLRPNWGTEAFF. This sequence joins TRBV28 and TRBJ1-1; D unresolved. This CDR3 spans 15 amino acids. Trimming pared 5 bases from V and 4 bases from J, leaving 17 bases between. Germline V lookup: CDR1 MDHEN, CDR2 SYDVKM.

This clonotype was found many times. This chain's CDR3 is CASSSYGGLYGYTF. The CDR3 DNA is TGTGCCAGCAGCTCGTACGGGGGGCTCTATGGCTACACCTTC. This sequence joins TRBV7-2 and TRBJ1-2, with a tentative D call TRBD1 (6 bases). The germline CDR1 and CDR2 sequences are SGHTA and FQGNSA. V dropped 4 bases and J dropped 4 bases, with 13 bases sitting between them. The CDR3 has 14 amino acids. Variable domain in full (rest from reference TRBV7-2 and TRBJ1-2): GAGVSQSPSNKVTEKGKDVELRCDPISGHTALYWYRQSLGQGLEFLIYFQGNSAPDKSGLPSDRFSAERTGGSVSTLTIQRTQQEDSAVYLCASSSYGGLYGYTFGSGTRLTVV.

This clonotype occurred many times. The CDR3: CASSPRTGRQPQHF. The CDR3, as DNA: TGTGCCAGCAGCCCTCGGACAGGGAGACAGCCCCAGCATTTT. This sequence joins TRBV5-8 and TRBJ1-5, with TRBD1 identical over 8 bases. CDR3 size: 14 residues. J gave up 7 bases and V 4 bases, and 7 bases lay outside the gene matches. CDR1 SGHTS and CDR2 YDEGEE come from the germline V gene.

In its sample, this clonotype was seen many times. The chain uses TRBV4-2 and TRBJ2-5; 15 positions agree with TRBD2. Germline V lookup: CDR1 LGHNA, CDR2 YNFKEQ. J lost 1 base, V lost 3 bases, and 3 bases had no gene match. The CDR3 consists of 17 residues. CDR3 region: CASSQGLAGGLQETQYF. In DNA form, the CDR3 reads TGTGCCAGCAGCCAGGGACTAGCGGGGGGACTCCAAGAGACCCAGTACTTC.

This clonotype appeared many times. The rearrangement joins TRBV5-4 to TRBJ1-4; the D gene is possibly TRBD1 (5 bases). The germline V gene encodes CDR1 SGHNT and CDR2 YYREEE (reference sequence). Trimming took off 5 bases at V and 5 bases at J, with 10 bases between the two ends. There are 13 residues in the CDR3. CDR3 protein: CASSTGTNEKLFF. CDR3 sequence (DNA): TGTGCCAGCAGTACCGGGACGAATGAAAAACTGTTTTTT.

This clonotype was seen more than once but under ten times. This rearrangement joins TRBV27 to TRBJ2-7; maybe TRBD1 (6 bases). The CDR3 contains 13 residues. The V gene's germline CDR1 is MNHEY and CDR2 SMNVEV (reference sequence). Trimming removed 6 bases from V and 5 bases from J, with 14 bases in between. In DNA, the CDR3 is TGTGCCAGCAGGGGGGCAGCCAACCACGAGCAGTACTTC. This translates into CASRGAANHEQYF.

In this sample, this clonotype turned up many times. The chain is built from TRBV4-1 and TRBJ2-5; TRBD2 agrees at 10 bases. The CDR3 spans 15 residues. The V gene's germline CDR1 is MGHRA and CDR2 YSYEKL. The trim removed 5 bases at V and 3 bases at J, leaving 6 bases unmatched. The CDR3 here is CASSASLAGEETQYF. CDR3 nucleotide sequence: TGCGCCAGCAGCGCCTCGCTAGCGGGGGAAGAGACCCAGTACTTC.

This clonotype has ten or more counts. The chain combines TRBV5-1 with TRBJ2-1, with TRBD2 as a possible D gene (5 bases). This CDR3 spans 14 amino acids. V was trimmed by 2 bases and J by 5 bases, leaving 11 bases between them. CDR1 is SGHRS and CDR2 is YFSETQ in the germline V gene. CDR3 nucleotide sequence: TGCGCCAGCAGCTTTTCTGGAGGCGACAATGAGCAGTTCTTC. Translation gives CASSFSGGDNEQFF.

In its sample, this clonotype was seen a few times. This chain joins TRBV2 and TRBJ1-6, with 7 bases identical to TRBD1. The CDR3 contains 16 residues. Germline CDR1 is SNHLY and CDR2 is FYNNEI. J gave up 7 bases and V 2 bases, and 8 bases lay outside the gene matches. The CDR3 here is CASSENWDSRNSPLHF. CDR3 DNA sequence: TGTGCCAGCAGTGAAAACTGGGACAGCCGAAATTCACCCCTCCACTTT.

This clonotype was counted at least ten times. The rearrangement uses TRBV7-3 and TRBJ2-3; TRBD2 is a possible D gene (5 bases). This CDR3 has 14 amino acids. Trimming cost V 8 bases and J 4 bases, with 16 bases left between them. Germline CDR1 is SGHTA and CDR2 is FQGTGA. The CDR3 region is CASANSAGADTQYF. Written as DNA, the CDR3 is TGTGCCAGCGCAAATTCCGCCGGGGCAGATACGCAGTATTTT.

The chain employs TRBV5-1 and TRBJ1-2, with a possible D match to TRBD1 (5 bases). In germline, CDR1 is SGHRS, CDR2 YFSETQ. V shed 4 bases and J shed 1 base, with 23 bases lying between them. The length of the CDR3 is 18 residues. This chain's CDR3 is CASSAPGSGWGINYGYTF. The CDR3 coding sequence is TGCGCCAGCAGCGCCCCGGGATCCGGTTGGGGGATTAACTATGGCTACACCTTC.

This clonotype was picked up a small number of times. The J gene is TRBJ1-5, the V gene TRBV19, with unresolved D. V lost 3 bases, J lost 0 bases, and 12 bases lay in between. CDR1 and CDR2 from the germline V gene are LNHDA and SQIVND (reference sequence). This CDR3 is 16 amino acids long. In DNA, the CDR3 is TGTGCCAGTAGTATCCCCGGGGTTAATAGCAATCAGCCCCAGCATTTT. It specifies CASSIPGVNSNQPQHF. Using reference TRBV19 and TRBJ1-5 for the parts outside the CDR3, the full variable domain is DGGITQSPKYLFRKEGQNVTLSCEQNLNHDAMYWYRQDPGQGLRLIYYSQIVNDFQKGDIAEGYSVSREKKESFPLTVTSAQKNPTAFYLCASSIPGVNSNQPQHFGDGTRLSIL.

This clonotype was counted only a few times. This chain connects TRBV14 to TRBJ1-2, with a possible D match to TRBD1 (5 bases). Germline V lookup: CDR1 SGHDN, CDR2 FVKESK. The CDR3 contains 15 residues. With 0 bases removed from V and 3 bases from J, the gap between germline ends came to 11 bases. The DNA of the CDR3 is TGTGCCAGCAGCCAAGATCGGTCGGGGGACTATGGCTACACCTTC. As protein: CASSQDRSGDYGYTF.

At least ten counts were recorded for this clonotype. V usage is TRBV7-6 and J usage is TRBJ2-5; 10 nucleotides agree with TRBD1. Trimming took 4 bases from V and 5 from J; bases not matched to a gene: 7. Germline V CDR1 and CDR2: SGHVS, FNYEAQ. The CDR3 totals 15 residues. The CDR3 bases are TGTGCCAGCAGCTCCTTAGACAGGGGGCGGGAGACCCAGTACTTC. Translating it yields CASSSLDRGRETQYF.

This clonotype occurred many times. The chain links TRBV7-8 to TRBJ1-2; D remains ambiguous. Germline CDR1 SGHVS, CDR2 FQNEAQ. This CDR3 is built from 14 residues. Trimming took off 8 bases at V and 8 bases at J, with 21 bases between the two ends. CDR3 region: CASQSYGRPGGYTF. The CDR3 DNA reads as TGTGCCAGCCAGTCGTATGGGCGCCCGGGGGGCTACACCTTC.

At least ten counts were recorded for this clonotype. This chain uses TRBV6-6 with TRBJ1-2; TRBD1 aligns across 12 bases. This CDR3 is built from 15 residues. Germline-derived CDR1 and CDR2 are MNHNY and SVGAGI (reference sequence). The J segment lost 3 bases and the V segment lost 4 bases, leaving 3 bases of the junction unmatched. The CDR3 reads CASSSRDRGHYGYTF. CDR3 bases: TGTGCCAGCAGTTCCAGGGACAGGGGGCACTATGGCTACACCTTC.

This clonotype was detected ten times or more. V gene TRBV7-2 combines with J gene TRBJ1-5; no firm D call. The CDR3 covers 14 residues. Looked up from germline, CDR1 is SGHTA and CDR2 is FQGNSA. Trimming stripped 5 bases from V and 5 bases from J, with 13 bases between. The CDR3 here is CASSPGSTHQPQHF. CDR3 DNA: TGTGCCAGCAGCCCCGGGTCCACTCATCAGCCCCAGCATTTT.